This T cell receptor beta chain was identified during a study of T cell changes during pregnancy in multiple sclerosis. Profiled with immunoSEQ multiplex PCR; TCRdb holds only in-frame clones, not every one. The sample consists of over 70,000 clones, almost 95% of them appearing once. The V gene lost 0 bases and the J gene lost 7 bases, with 16 bases spanning the gap. The length of the CDR3 is 15 residues. Per germline, CDR1 LGHNA and CDR2 YSLEER. The starting material was peripheral blood, obtained in the third trimester of pregnancy. This TCR derives from a female donor with multiple sclerosis, enrolled in a pregnancy study. This chain connects TRBV4-3 to TRBJ2-7; D is unresolved. The CDR3: CASSQDSSRTEEQYF. The CDR3 DNA follows: TGCGCCAGCAGCCAAGATAGTAGCCGAACGGAAGAGCAGTACTTC.